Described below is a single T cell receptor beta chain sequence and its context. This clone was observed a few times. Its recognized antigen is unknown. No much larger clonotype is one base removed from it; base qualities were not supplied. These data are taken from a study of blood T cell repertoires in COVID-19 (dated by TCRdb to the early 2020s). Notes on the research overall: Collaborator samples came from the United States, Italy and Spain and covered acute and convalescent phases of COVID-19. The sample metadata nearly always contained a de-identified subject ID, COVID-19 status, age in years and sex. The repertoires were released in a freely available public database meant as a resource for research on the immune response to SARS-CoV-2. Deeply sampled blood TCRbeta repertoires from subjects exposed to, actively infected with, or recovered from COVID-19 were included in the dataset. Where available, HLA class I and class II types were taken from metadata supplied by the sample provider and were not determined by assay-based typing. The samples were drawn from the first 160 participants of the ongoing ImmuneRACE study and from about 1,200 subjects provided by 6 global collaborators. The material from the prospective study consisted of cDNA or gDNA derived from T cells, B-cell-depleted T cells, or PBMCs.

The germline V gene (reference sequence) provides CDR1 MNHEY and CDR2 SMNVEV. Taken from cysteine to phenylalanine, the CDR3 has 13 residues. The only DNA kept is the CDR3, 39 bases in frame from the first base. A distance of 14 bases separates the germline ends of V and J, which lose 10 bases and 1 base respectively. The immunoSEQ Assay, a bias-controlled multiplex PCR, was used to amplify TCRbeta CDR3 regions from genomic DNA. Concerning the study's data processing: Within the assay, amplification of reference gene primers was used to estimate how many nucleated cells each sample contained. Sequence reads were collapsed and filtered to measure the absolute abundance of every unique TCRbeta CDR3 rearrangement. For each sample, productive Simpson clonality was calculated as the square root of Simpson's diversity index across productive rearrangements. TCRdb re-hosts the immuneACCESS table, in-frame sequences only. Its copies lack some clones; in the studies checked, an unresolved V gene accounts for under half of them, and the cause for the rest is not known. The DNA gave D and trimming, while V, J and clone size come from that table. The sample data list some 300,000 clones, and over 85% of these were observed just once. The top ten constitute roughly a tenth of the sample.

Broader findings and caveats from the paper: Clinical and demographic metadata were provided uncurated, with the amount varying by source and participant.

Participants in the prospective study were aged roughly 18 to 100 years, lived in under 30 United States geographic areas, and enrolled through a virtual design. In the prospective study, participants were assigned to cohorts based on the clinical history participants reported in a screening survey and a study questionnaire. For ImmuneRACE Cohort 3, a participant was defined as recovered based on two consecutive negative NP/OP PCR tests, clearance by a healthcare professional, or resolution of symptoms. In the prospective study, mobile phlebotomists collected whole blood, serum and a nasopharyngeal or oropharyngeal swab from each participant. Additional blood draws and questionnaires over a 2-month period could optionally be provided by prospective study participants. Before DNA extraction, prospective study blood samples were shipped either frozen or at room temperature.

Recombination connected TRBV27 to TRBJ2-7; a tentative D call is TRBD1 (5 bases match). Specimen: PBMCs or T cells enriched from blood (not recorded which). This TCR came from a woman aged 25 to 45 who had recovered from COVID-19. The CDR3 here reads CATRQLSSYEQYF. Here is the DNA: TGTGCCACTAGACAGTTATCATCCTACGAGCAGTACTTC.